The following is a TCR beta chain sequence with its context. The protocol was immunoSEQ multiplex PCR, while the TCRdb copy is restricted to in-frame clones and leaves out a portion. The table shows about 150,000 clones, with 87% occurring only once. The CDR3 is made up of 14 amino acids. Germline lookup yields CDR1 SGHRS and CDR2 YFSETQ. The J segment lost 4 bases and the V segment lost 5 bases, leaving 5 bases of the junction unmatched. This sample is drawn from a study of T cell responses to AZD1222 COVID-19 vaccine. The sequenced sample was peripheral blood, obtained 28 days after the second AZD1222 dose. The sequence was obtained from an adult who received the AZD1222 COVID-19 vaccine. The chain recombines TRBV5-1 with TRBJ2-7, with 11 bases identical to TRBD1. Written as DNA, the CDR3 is TGCGCCAGCAGGCCCGGGACAGGGGGTTACGAGCAGTACTTC. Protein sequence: CASRPGTGGYEQYF.